Following are 9 T cell receptor beta chains from one sample sequenced in a study of OX40 agonist ivuxolimab in advanced cancers. Assay: immunoSEQ multiplex PCR; the TCRdb copy retains only in-frame clones and omits some. This sample has approximately 50,000 clones; approximately 88% occur once, and the top ten carry less than 0.8%. The sample was CD4+ or CD8+ T cells sorted from blood, taken in a trial of the OX40 agonist ivuxolimab. These receptors all stem from an adult with an advanced solid tumor such as melanoma, head and neck, liver or kidney cancer.

The V gene is TRBV25-1, the J gene TRBJ2-7; tentative D call: TRBD2 (6 bases). CDR3 length: 14 residues. The V end lost 4 bases, the J end lost 0 bases, and 10 bases lay between the germline ends. Per the germline V gene, CDR1 is MGHDK and CDR2 is SYGVNS. CDR3 amino acids: CASSARLGSYEQYF. The CDR3 DNA reads TGTGCCAGCAGTGCCAGACTAGGCTCCTACGAGCAGTACTTC.

This chain uses TRBV7-6 with TRBJ2-3; 9 nucleotides agree with TRBD2. The CDR3 is made up of 16 amino acids. Trimming at V came to 3 bases and at J to 3 bases, leaving 7 bases not matched to a gene. CDR1 SGHVS and CDR2 FNYEAQ come from the germline V gene. CDR3 residues: CASSFASGIGTDTQYF. The CDR3 bases are TGTGCCAGCAGCTTTGCTAGCGGGATCGGTACAGATACGCAGTATTTT. The variable domain in full, completed from reference TRBV7-6 and TRBJ2-3, reads GAGVSQSPRYKVTKRGQDVALRCDPISGHVSLYWYRQALGQGPEFLTYFNYEAQQDKSGLPNDRFSAERPEGSISTLTIQRTEQRDSAMYRCASSFASGIGTDTQYFGPGTRLTVL.

V is TRBV19 and J is TRBJ2-3; D perhaps matches TRBD1 (5 bases). Germline CDR1 LNHDA, CDR2 SQIVND (reference sequence). The V end lost 10 bases, the J end lost 6 bases, and 23 bases lay between the germline ends. This CDR3 spans 15 amino acids. CDR3 sequence: CATSPRGHGLDTQYF. The CDR3 DNA reads as TGTGCCACCTCCCCCCGAGGACACGGATTGGATACGCAGTATTTT.

This clone was found once. The rearrangement links TRBV28 to TRBJ1-1, with 9 bases matching TRBD1. The CDR3 totals 14 residues. The V gene's germline CDR1 is MDHEN and CDR2 SYDVKM. The V gene end was trimmed by 2 bases and the J gene end by 10 bases; junction bases not matched to a gene: 8. The CDR3 loop reads CASSLGDRAPVAFF. CDR3 nucleotides: TGTGCCAGCAGTTTAGGGGACAGGGCTCCTGTAGCTTTCTTT.

This chain uses TRBV14 with TRBJ1-2; D may be TRBD1 (6 bases). From germline, CDR1 is SGHDN and CDR2 FVKESK. Trimming stripped 4 bases from V and 1 base from J, with 16 bases between. CDR3 size: 16 residues. The CDR3 protein is CASSPQGFGGNYGYTF. The CDR3 bases are TGTGCCAGCAGCCCACAGGGCTTTGGGGGTAACTATGGCTACACCTTC. Complete variable domain (other parts from reference TRBV14 and TRBJ1-2): EAGVTQFPSHSVIEKGQTVTLRCDPISGHDNLYWYRRVMGKEIKFLLHFVKESKQDESGMPNNRFLAERTGGTYSTLKVQPAELEDSGVYFCASSPQGFGGNYGYTFGSGTRLTVV.

The chain employs TRBV30 and TRBJ1-1, with no clear D. Trimming left V 1 base short and J 1 base short, with 7 bases between. Germline V CDR1 and CDR2: GTSNPN, SVGIG (reference sequence). This CDR3 is built from 13 residues. Here the CDR3 DNA reads TGTGCCTGGAGTGGGCACAGGAACACTGAAGCTTTCTTT. As protein: CAWSGHRNTEAFF. The whole variable domain, remainder taken from reference TRBV30 and TRBJ1-1, is SQTIHQWPATLVQPVGSPLSLECTVEGTSNPNLYWYRQAAGRGLQLLFYSVGIGQISSEVPQNLSASRPQDRQFILSSKKLLLSDSGFYLCAWSGHRNTEAFFGQGTRLTVV.

CDR3: CAIRGTSADEQFF. The CDR3 coding sequence is TGTGCCATCAGGGGGACTAGCGCGGATGAGCAGTTCTTC. The rearrangement joins TRBV10-3 to TRBJ2-1; 10 bases are a match to TRBD2. Germline-derived CDR1 and CDR2 are ENHRY and SYGVKD. The length of the CDR3 is 13 residues. V dropped 6 bases and J dropped 8; count of bases not matched to a gene: 4.

V is TRBV5-1 and J is TRBJ2-3, with 9 bases identical to TRBD2. Germline lookup yields CDR1 SGHRS and CDR2 YFSETQ. Trimming removed 0 bases from V and 3 bases from J; junction bases left unmatched: 5. This CDR3 comprises 16 residues. CDR3 sequence reads: CASSLAVAGATDTQYF. Written as DNA, the CDR3 is TGCGCCAGCAGCTTGGCGGTAGCGGGAGCGACAGATACGCAGTATTTT.

The J gene is TRBJ2-7, the V gene TRBV7-8, with no clear D. CDR1 is SGHVS and CDR2 is FQNEAQ in the germline V gene. CDR3 size: 12 residues. The V end was cut by 1 base, the J end by 5 bases, with 6 bases between. In nucleotides, the CDR3 is TGTGCCAGCAGCTTAGTGAGTGACGAGCAGTACTTC. It is translated as CASSLVSDEQYF. Full variable domain (missing parts from reference TRBV7-8 and TRBJ2-7): GAGVSQSPRYKVAKRGQDVALRCDPISGHVSLFWYQQALGQGPEFLTYFQNEAQLDKSGLPSDRFFAERPEGSVSTLKIQRTQQEDSAVYLCASSLVSDEQYFGPGTRLTVT.